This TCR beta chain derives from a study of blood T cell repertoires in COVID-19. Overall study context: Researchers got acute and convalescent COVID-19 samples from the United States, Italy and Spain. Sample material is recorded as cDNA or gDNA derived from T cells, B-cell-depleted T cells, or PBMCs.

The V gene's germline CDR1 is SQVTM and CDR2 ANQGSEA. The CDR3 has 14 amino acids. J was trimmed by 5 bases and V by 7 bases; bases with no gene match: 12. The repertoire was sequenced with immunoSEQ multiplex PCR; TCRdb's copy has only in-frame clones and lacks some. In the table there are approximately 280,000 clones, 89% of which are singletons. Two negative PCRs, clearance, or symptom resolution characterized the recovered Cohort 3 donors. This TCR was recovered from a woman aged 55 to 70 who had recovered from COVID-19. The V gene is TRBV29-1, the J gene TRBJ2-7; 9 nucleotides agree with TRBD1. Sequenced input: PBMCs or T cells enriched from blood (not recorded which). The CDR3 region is CSALKGQGFHEQYF. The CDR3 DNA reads TGCAGCGCGTTGAAGGGACAGGGTTTCCACGAGCAGTACTTC.